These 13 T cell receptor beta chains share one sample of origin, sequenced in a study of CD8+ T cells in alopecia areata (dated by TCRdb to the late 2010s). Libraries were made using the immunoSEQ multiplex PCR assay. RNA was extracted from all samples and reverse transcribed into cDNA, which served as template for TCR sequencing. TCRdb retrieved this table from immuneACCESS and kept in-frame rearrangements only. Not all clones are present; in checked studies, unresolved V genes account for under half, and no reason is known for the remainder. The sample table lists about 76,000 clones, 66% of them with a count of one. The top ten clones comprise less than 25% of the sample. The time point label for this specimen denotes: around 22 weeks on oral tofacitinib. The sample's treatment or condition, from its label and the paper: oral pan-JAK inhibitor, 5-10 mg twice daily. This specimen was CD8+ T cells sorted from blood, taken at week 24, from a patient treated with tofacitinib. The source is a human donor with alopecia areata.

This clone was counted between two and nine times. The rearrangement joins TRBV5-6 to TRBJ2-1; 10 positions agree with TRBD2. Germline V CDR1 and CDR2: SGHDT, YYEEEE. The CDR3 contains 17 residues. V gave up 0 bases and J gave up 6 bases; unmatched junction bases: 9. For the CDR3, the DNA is TGTGCCAGCAGCTTGGTCACTAGCGGGATGGTATCCAATGAGCAGTTCTTC. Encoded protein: CASSLVTSGMVSNEQFF.

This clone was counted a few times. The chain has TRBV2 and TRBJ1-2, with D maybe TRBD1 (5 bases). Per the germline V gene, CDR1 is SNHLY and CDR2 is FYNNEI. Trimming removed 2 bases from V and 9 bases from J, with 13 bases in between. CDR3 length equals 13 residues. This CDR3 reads CASSETGGYSYTF. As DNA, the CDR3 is TGTGCCAGCAGTGAAACTGGGGGTTATAGCTACACCTTC.

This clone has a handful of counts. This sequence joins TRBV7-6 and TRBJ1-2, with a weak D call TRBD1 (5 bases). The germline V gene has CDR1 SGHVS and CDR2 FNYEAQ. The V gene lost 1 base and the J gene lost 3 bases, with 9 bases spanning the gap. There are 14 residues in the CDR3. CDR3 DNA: TGTGCCAGCAGCTTAGGGGGCCTTTACTATGGCTACACCTTC. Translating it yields CASSLGGLYYGYTF.

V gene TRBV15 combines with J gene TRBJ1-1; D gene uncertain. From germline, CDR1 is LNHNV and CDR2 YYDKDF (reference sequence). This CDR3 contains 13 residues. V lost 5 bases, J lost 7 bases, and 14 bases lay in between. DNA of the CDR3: TGTGCCACCAGCGAAACTCGCCTACTTGAAGCTTTCTTT. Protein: CATSETRLLEAFF. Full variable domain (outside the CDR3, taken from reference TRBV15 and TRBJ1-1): DAMVIQNPRYQVTQFGKPVTLSCSQTLNHNVMYWYQQKSSQAPKLLFHYYDKDFNNEADTPDNFQSRRPNTSFCFLDIRSPGLGDTAMYLCATSETRLLEAFFGQGTRLTVV.

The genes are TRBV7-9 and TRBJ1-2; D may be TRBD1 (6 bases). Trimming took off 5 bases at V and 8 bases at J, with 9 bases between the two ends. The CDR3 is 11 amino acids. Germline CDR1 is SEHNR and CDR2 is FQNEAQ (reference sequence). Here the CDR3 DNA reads TGTGCCAGCAGCGATACAGGGGGCTACACCTTC. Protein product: CASSDTGGYTF.

CDR3 sequence reads: CASSLAGLNEQYF. For the CDR3, the DNA is TGTGCCAGCAGCTTAGCGGGACTCAACGAGCAGTACTTC. This chain joins TRBV7-6 and TRBJ2-7; the D gene is possibly TRBD2 (6 bases). The ends were cut back, 0 bases at V and 5 bases at J, with 8 bases in the middle. The CDR3 is made up of 13 amino acids. Germline V gene sequence: CDR1 SGHVS, CDR2 FNYEAQ.

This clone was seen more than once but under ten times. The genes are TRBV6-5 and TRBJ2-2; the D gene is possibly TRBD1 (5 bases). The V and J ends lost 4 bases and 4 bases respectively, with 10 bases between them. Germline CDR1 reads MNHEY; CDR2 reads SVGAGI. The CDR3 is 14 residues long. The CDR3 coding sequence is TGTGCCAGCAGTTTGGCGGACACCACCGGGGAGCTGTTTTTT. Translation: CASSLADTTGELFF.

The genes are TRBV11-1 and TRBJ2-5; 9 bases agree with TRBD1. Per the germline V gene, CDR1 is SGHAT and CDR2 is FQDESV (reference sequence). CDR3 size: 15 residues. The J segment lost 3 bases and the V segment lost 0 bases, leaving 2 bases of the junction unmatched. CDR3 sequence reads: CASSLAGTGKETQYF. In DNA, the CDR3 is TGTGCCAGCAGCTTAGCCGGGACAGGGAAAGAGACCCAGTACTTC.

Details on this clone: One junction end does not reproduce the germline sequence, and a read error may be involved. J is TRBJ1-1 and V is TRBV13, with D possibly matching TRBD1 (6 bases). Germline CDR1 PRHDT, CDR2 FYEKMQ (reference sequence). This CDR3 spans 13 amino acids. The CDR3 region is CASSLGGGTEAFF. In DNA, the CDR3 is TGTGCCAGCAGCCTAGGGGGTGGTACTGAAGCTTTCTTT.

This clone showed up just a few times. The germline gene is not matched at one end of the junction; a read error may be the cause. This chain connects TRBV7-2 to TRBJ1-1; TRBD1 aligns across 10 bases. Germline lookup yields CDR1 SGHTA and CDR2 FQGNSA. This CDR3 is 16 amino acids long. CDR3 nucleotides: TGCGCCAGCAGCCAAGAATTTGGGGACAGGGGTTATGAAGCTTTCTTT. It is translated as CASSQEFGDRGYEAFF.

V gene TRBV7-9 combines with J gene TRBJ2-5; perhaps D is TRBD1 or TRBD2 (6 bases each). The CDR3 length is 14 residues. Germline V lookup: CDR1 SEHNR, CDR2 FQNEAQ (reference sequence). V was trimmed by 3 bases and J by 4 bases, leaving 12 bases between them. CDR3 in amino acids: CASSLSGGSETQYF. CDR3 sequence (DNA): TGTGCCAGCAGCTTGTCCGGGGGCTCAGAGACCCAGTACTTC.

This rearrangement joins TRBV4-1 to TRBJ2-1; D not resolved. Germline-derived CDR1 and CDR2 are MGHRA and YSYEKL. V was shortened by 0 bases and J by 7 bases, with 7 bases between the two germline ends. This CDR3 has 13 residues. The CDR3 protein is CASSQEGWNEQFF. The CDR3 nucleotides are TGCGCCAGCAGCCAAGAAGGGTGGAATGAGCAGTTCTTC.

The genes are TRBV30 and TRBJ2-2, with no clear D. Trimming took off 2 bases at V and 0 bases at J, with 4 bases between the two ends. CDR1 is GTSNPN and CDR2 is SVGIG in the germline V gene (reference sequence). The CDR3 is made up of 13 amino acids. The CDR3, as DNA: TGTGCCTGGAGTTTGACGAACACCGGGGAGCTGTTTTTT. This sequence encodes CAWSLTNTGELFF.